Here is one T cell receptor beta chain with its context. The antigen remains undetermined. This sample was included in a study of cytomegalovirus exposure and HLA in healthy donors. The overall study: The same platform as the roughly 700 first-cohort repertoires was used for the 90 to 150 validation repertoires, a later analysis reported.

The donors were part of the validation cohort, which consisted of 120 subjects and was separate from the first cohort of hundreds of subjects. Repertoires were generated with immunoSEQ multiplex PCR, while TCRdb's copy carries only in-frame clones and drops some. The sample lists about 340,000 clones, 75% to 90% occurring once. Germline assignment: CDR1 SNHLY and CDR2 FYNNEI. The CDR3 runs to 14 residues. Trimming removed 7 bases at V and 0 bases at J, with 10 bases between. General observations from the study: Cytomegalovirus status was reportedly diagnosed by the classifier with high sensitivity and specificity. Rarity characterized most TCR sequences, yet some public TCRs appeared in many donors.

The chain has TRBV2 and TRBJ2-1; D may be TRBD2 (5 bases). The sample was PBMCs. This clonotype was obtained from a woman younger than 35 in good health and CMV-seronegative. The CDR3 region is CASTGESSYNEQFF. The CDR3 nucleotides are TGTGCCAGCACTGGGGAGAGCTCCTACAATGAGCAGTTCTTC.